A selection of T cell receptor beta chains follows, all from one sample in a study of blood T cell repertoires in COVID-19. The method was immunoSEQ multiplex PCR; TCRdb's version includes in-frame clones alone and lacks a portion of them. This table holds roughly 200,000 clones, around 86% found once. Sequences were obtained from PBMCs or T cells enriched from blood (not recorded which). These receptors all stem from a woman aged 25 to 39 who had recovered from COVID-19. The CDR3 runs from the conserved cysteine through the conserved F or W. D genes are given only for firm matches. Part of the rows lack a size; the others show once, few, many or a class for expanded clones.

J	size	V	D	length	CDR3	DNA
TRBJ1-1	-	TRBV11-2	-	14	CASSPKGGSTEAFF	TGTGCCAGCAGCCCGAAGGGGGGGAGCACTGAAGCTTTCTTT
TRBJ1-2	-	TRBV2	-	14	CASSSRQASGIYTF	TGTGCCAGCAGTAGCCGACAGGCTTCTGGGATCTACACCTTC
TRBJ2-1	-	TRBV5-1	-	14	CASSLVSGAGEQFF	TGCGCCAGCAGCTTGGTATCGGGAGCCGGTGAGCAGTTCTTC
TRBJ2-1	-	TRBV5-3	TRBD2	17	CARSFRSGRLRYNEQFF	TGTGCCAGAAGCTTTCGTTCCGGGAGGTTACGATACAATGAGCAGTTCTTC
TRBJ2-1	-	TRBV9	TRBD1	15	CASSVETGPYNEQFF	TGTGCCAGCAGCGTAGAGACAGGGCCCTACAATGAGCAGTTCTTC
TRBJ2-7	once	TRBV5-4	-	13	CASSLGGLYEQYF	TGTGCCAGCAGCTTAGGCGGGCTTTACGAGCAGTACTTC
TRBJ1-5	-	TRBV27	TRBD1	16	CASSSIQGMGNQPQHF	TGTGCCAGCAGTTCAATACAGGGGATGGGCAATCAGCCCCAGCATTTT
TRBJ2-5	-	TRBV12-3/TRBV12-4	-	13	CASSLGDLRTQYF	TGTGCCAGCAGTTTAGGGGACTTAAGGACCCAGTACTTC
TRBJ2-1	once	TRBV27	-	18	CASSLWEQGSNTYNEQFF	TGTGCCAGCAGTTTGTGGGAGCAAGGGAGCAACACCTACAATGAGCAGTTCTTC
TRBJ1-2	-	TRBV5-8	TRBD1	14	CASSRTGGDYGYTF	TGTGCCAGCAGCCGGACAGGGGGAGACTATGGCTACACCTTC
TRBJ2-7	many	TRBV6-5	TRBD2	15	CASSQTSGSSHEQYF	TGTGCCAGCAGTCAGACTAGCGGGAGCTCCCACGAGCAGTACTTC
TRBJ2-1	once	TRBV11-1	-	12	CASSSHDNEQFF	TGTGCCAGCAGCTCCCATGACAATGAGCAGTTCTTC
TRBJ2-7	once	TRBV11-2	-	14	CASSFAGADYEQYF	TGTGCCAGCAGCTTCGCAGGGGCGGACTACGAGCAGTACTTC
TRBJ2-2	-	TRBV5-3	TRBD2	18	CARSLSSQAGENTGELFF	TGTGCCAGAAGCCTCTCCTCCCAAGCGGGAGAGAACACCGGGGAGCTGTTTTTT
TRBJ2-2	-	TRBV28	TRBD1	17	CASSLLGGQLDTGELFF	TGTGCCAGCAGTTTATTAGGGGGACAGCTCGACACCGGGGAGCTGTTTTTT
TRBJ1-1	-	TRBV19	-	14	CASSIWESNTEAFF	TGTGCCAGTAGTATATGGGAGTCGAACACTGAAGCTTTCTTT
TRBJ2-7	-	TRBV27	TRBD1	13	CASSPGGYYEQYF	TGTGCCAGCAGTCCAGGGGGCTACTACGAGCAGTACTTC
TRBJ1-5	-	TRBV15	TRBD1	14	CATSGDRFNQPQHF	TGTGCCACCAGCGGGGACAGATTCAATCAGCCCCAGCATTTT
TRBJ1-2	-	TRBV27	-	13	CASGQQGHYGYTF	TGTGCCAGCGGGCAACAGGGCCACTATGGCTACACCTTC
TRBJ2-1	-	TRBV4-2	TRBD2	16	CASSRTSGLQGNEQFF	TGTGCCAGCAGTCGGACTAGCGGGTTACAAGGTAATGAGCAGTTCTTC
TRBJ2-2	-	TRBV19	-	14	CASSIGRATGELFF	TGTGCCAGTAGTATAGGCAGGGCCACCGGGGAGCTGTTTTTT
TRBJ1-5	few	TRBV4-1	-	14	CASSQVGSAQPQHF	TGCGCCAGCAGCCAAGTCGGGTCGGCGCAGCCCCAGCATTTT
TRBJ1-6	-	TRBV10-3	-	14	CAIKGSQGNSPLHF	TGTGCCATCAAGGGTTCCCAGGGTAATTCACCCCTCCACTTT
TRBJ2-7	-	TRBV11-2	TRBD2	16	CASSLGVPSGNYEQYF	TGTGCCAGCAGCTTAGGGGTTCCTAGCGGAAACTACGAGCAGTACTTC
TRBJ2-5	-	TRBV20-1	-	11	CSAIKRETQYF	TGCAGTGCAATAAAACGGGAGACCCAGTACTTC
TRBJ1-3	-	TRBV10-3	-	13	CAITGNSGNTIYF	TGTGCCATAACCGGGAACTCTGGAAACACCATATATTTT
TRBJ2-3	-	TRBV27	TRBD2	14	CASSPGLAADTQYF	TGTGCCAGCAGTCCCGGACTAGCGGCAGATACGCAGTATTTT
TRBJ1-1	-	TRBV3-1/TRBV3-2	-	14	CASSQITGYTEAFF	TGTGCCAGCAGCCAAATTACAGGATACACTGAAGCTTTCTTT
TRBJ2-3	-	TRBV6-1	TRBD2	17	CASSELFIAGPTDTQYF	TGTGCCAGCAGTGAACTTTTTATAGCGGGACCCACAGATACGCAGTATTTT